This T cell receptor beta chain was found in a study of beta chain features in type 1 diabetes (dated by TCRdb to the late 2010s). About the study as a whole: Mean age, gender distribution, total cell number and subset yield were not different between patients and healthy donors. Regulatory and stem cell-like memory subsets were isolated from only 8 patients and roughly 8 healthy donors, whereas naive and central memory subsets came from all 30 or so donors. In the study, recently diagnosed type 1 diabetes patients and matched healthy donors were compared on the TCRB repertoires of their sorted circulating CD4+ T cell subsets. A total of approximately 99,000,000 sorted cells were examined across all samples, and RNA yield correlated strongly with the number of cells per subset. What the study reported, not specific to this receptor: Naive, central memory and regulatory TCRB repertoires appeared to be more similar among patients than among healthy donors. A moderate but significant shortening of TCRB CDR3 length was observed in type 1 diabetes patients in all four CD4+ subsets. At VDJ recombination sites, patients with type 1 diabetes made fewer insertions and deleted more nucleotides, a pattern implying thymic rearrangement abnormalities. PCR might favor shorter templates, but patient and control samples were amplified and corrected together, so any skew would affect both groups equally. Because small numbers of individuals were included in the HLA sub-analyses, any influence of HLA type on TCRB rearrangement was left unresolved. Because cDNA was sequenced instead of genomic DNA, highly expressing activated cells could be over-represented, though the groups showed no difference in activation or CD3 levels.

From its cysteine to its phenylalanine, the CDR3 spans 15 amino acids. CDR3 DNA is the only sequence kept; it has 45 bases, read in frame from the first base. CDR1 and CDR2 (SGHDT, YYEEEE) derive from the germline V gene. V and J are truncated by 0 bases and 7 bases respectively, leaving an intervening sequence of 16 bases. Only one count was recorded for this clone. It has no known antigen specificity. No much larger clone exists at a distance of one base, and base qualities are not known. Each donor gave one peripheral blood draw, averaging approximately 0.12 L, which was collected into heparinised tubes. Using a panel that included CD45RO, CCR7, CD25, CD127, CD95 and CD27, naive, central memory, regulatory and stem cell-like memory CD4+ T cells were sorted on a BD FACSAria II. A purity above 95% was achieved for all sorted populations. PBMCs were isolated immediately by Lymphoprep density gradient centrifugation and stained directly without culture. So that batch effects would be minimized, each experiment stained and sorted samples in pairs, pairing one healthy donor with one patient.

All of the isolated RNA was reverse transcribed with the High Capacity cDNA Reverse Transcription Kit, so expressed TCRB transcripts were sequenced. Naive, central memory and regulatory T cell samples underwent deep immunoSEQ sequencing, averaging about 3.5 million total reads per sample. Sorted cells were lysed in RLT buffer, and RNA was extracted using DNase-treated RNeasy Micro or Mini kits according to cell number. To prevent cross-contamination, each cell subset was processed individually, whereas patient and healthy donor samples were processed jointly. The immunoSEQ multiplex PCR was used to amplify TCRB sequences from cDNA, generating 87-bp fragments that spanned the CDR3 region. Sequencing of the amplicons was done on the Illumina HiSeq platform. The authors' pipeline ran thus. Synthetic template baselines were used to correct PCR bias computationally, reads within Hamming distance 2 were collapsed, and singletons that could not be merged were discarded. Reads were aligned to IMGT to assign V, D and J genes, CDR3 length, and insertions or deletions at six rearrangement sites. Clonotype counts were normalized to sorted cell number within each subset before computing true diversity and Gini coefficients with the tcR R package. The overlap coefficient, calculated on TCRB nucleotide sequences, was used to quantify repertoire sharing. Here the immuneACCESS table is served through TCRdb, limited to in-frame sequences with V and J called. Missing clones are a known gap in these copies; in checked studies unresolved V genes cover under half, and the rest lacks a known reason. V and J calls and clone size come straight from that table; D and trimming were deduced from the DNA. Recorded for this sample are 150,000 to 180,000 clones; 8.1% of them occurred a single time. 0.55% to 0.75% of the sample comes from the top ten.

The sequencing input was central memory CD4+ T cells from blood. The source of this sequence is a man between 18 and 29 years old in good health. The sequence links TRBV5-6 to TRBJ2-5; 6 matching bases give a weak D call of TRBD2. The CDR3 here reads CASSLDLAVGGTQYF. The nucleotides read TGTGCCAGCAGCTTGGATCTAGCCGTGGGGGGGACCCAGTACTTC.